This record looks at one T cell receptor (beta chain) sequence and its context. The target antigen is unknown. The data derive from a study of OX40 agonist ivuxolimab in advanced cancers. Study background: Among those treated, three patients had partial responses, one with hepatocellular carcinoma and two with cutaneous melanoma. Study findings and constraints: Partly responding patients at 0.1-3.0 mg/kg showed some of the smallest clonal expansion. Averaging showed that CD8+ T cells had more expanded clones than CD4+ did.

Here immunoSEQ multiplex PCR was the method, and the copy in TCRdb shows in-frame clones only, minus some. Of about 64,000 clones in the sample, more than 75% were seen once. The CDR3 contains 15 residues. The V end lost 0 bases, the J end lost 1 base, and 10 bases lay between the germline ends. Germline V gene sequence: CDR1 SGDLS, CDR2 YYNGEE. The receptor was isolated from an adult with an advanced solid tumor such as melanoma, head and neck, liver or kidney cancer. The specimen comprised CD4+ or CD8+ T cells sorted from blood, sampled in a trial of the OX40 agonist ivuxolimab. The J gene is TRBJ1-1, the V gene TRBV9; D gene unclear. The CDR3 nucleotides are TGTGCCAGCAGCGTAGTCGCAGGACCGAACACTGAAGCTTTCTTT. Amino acids: CASSVVAGPNTEAFF.